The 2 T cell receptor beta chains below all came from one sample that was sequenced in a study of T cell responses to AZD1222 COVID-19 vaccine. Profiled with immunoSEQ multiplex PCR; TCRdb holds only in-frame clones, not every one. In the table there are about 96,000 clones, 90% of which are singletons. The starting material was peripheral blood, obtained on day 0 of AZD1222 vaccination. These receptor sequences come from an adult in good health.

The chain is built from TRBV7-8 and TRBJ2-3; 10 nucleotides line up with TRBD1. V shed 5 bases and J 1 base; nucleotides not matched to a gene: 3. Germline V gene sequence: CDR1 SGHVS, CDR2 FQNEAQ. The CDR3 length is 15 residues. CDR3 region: CASSEGQGGTDTQYF. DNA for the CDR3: TGTGCCAGCAGCGAAGGACAGGGGGGCACAGATACGCAGTATTTT.

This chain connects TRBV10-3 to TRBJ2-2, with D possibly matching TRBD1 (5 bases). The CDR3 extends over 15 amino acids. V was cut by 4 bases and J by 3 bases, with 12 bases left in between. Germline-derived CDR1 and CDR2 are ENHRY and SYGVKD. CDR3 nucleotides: TGTGCCATCAGTGCCCAGGGTGGTGACACCGGGGAGCTGTTTTTT. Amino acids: CAISAQGGDTGELFF.